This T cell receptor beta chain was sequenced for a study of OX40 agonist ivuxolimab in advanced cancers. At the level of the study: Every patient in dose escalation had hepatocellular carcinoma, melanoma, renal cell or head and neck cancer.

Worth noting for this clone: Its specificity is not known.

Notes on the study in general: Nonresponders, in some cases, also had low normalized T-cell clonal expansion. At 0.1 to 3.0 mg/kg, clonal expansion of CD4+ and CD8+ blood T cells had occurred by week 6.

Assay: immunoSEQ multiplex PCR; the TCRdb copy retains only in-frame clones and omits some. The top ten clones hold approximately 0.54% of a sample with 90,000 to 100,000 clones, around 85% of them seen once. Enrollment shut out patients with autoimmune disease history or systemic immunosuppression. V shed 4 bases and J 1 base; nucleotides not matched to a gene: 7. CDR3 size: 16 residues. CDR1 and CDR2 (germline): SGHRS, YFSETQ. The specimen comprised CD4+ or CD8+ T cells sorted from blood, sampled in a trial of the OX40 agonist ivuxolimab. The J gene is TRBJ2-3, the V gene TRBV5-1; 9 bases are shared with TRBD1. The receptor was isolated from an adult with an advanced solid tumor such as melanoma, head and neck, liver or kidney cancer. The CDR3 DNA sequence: TGCGCCAGCAGCCCTGATACAGGGGGCGGCACAGATACGCAGTATTTT. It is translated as CASSPDTGGGTDTQYF.